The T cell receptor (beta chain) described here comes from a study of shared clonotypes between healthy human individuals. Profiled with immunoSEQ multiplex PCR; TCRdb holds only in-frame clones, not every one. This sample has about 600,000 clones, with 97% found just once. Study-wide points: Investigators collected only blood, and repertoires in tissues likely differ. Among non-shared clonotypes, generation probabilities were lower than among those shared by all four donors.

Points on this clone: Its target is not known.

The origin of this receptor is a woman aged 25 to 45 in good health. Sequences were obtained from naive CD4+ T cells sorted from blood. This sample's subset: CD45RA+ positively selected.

This chain's CDR3 is CASSPAESSYEQYF. DNA for the CDR3: TGTGCCAGCTCACCGGCGGAGAGCTCCTACGAGCAGTACTTC. The chain employs TRBV18 and TRBJ2-7; no firm D call. The V end was cut by 3 bases, the J end by 0 bases, with 9 bases between. The CDR3 runs to 14 residues. Germline assignment: CDR1 KGHSH and CDR2 LQKENI.